Sequencing of this T cell receptor beta chain was carried out in a study of T cell responses to AZD1222 COVID-19 vaccine. General study points: A rise in Spike-specific TCR breadth and depth followed two AZD1222 doses. Across the whole spike, CD4 TCRs peaked at regions 160-218 and 743-854.

The CDR3 contains 16 residues. Trimming cost V 5 bases and J 2 bases; bases outside gene matches: 9. Germline V gene data show CDR1 as SEHNR and CDR2 as FQNEAQ (reference sequence). The table came from immunoSEQ multiplex PCR; TCRdb's copy has only in-frame clones and leaves some out. The sample has fewer than 180,000 clones, about 92% seen once. Some second doses came at about 4 weeks and others at about 12 weeks; these were pooled. Turning to this clone: As yet, its antigen is unknown.

The chain is built from TRBV7-9 and TRBJ1-5, with TRBD1 matching over 7 bases. The clonotype was recovered from an adult who received the AZD1222 COVID-19 vaccine. Material: peripheral blood, obtained 28 days after the second AZD1222 dose. CDR3 residues: CASSLRQGEGNQPQHF. DNA for the CDR3: TGTGCCAGCAGCCTTAGACAGGGAGAAGGCAATCAGCCCCAGCATTTT.